This TCR beta chain was identified during a study of blood T cell repertoires in COVID-19. The CDR3 loop spans 14 amino acids. V was shortened by 6 bases and J by 4 bases, with 15 bases between the two germline ends. Germline CDR1 LNHDA, CDR2 SQIVND (reference sequence). Clones were sequenced by immunoSEQ multiplex PCR, and TCRdb holds only the in-frame ones, with some missing. Among fewer than 250,000 clones listed, roughly 80% were seen once. This clonotype was sampled from a woman aged 45 to 65 with acute or convalescent COVID-19. The chain joins TRBV19 to TRBJ1-1, with D possibly TRBD1 on 6 matching bases. The specimen was peripheral blood. CDR3 loop: CASSPTGLSTEAFF. In DNA form, the CDR3 reads TGTGCCAGTAGCCCTACAGGGTTGAGCACTGAAGCTTTCTTT.